This TCR beta chain was sequenced for a study of CD8 T cells in ankylosing spondylitis. General study findings and limits: Reportedly, matched ankylosing spondylitis synovial fluid was significantly enriched for disease-linked clones. Earlier literature documents some of the motif variants in reactive arthritis synovial fluid and blood. Typical of ankylosing spondylitis blood, it appeared, was a TCR beta motif of under 10 highly homologous variants.

Library preparation for TCR beta used quantitative 5'-RACE with molecular barcodes. One entry per CDR3 protein, called by TCRdb with MiXCR from the 5' RACE reads. The sample has hundreds of thousands of distinct CDR3 sequences, approximately 12% seen once. The length of the CDR3 is 16 residues. Trimming took 5 bases from V and 1 from J; bases not matched to a gene: 8. Germline V gene lookup returns CDR1 SGHTA and CDR2 FQGNSA. In this sample, this clonotype turned up a few times. Its cognate antigen is unknown. This sequence joins TRBV7-2 and TRBJ2-7; 10 nucleotides agree with TRBD2. Sequenced input: blood, either unsorted or a sorted T cell fraction (not recorded which). The sequence was obtained from a male donor with ankylosing spondylitis. CDR3 residues: CASSRPSGGGSYEQYF. CDR3 nucleotide sequence: TGTGCCAGCAGCCGGCCGAGCGGGGGGGGATCCTACGAGCAGTACTTC.